Listed below are T cell receptor beta chains from one sample, sequenced in a study of radiation and T cells in renal cell carcinoma. The assay was immunoSEQ multiplex PCR, and TCRdb's table has in-frame clones only and misses some. The sample holds fewer than 200,000 clones, 88% seen once. The sample consisted of blood, taken from a patient whose treatment included radiotherapy and nephrectomy. The source of these receptors is a woman between 50 and 59 years old with renal cell carcinoma. Each CDR3 is given with its conserved first and last residue. Each record gives: D gene, V gene, CDR3 length, J gene, clone size, CDR3 protein, CDR3 DNA. A D gene is named only where the DNA matches it firmly. Expanded clones get a size class; other rows say once, few or many, or leave the size out.

D gene: .
V gene: TRBV18
CDR3 length: 18
J gene: TRBJ1-3
clone size: .
CDR3 protein: CASSPRLGWGNSGNTIYF
CDR3 DNA: TGTGCCAGCTCACCCCGCTTGGGATGGGGAAACTCTGGAAACACCATATATTTT

D gene: .
V gene: TRBV15
CDR3 length: 17
J gene: TRBJ2-3
clone size: .
CDR3 protein: CATSRDHGGAGPDTQYF
CDR3 DNA: TGTGCCACCAGCAGAGATCATGGGGGGGCCGGTCCAGATACGCAGTATTTT

D gene: .
V gene: TRBV9
CDR3 length: 13
J gene: TRBJ2-5
clone size: .
CDR3 protein: CASSAQGLETQYF
CDR3 DNA: TGTGCCAGCAGCGCACAGGGTTTGGAGACCCAGTACTTC

D gene: .
V gene: TRBV7-2
CDR3 length: 19
J gene: TRBJ1-2
clone size: .
CDR3 protein: CASSPTRSGGPTANYGYTF
CDR3 DNA: TGTGCCAGCAGCCCGACCCGGTCCGGAGGCCCAACTGCTAACTATGGCTACACCTTC

D gene: TRBD1
V gene: TRBV5-1
CDR3 length: 14
J gene: TRBJ2-7
clone size: .
CDR3 protein: CASSWTGSSYEQYF
CDR3 DNA: TGCGCCAGCAGCTGGACAGGGAGCTCCTACGAGCAGTACTTC

D gene: .
V gene: TRBV25-1
CDR3 length: 12
J gene: TRBJ1-3
clone size: .
CDR3 protein: CASSSPGNTIYF
CDR3 DNA: TGTGCCAGCAGTAGCCCAGGAAACACCATATATTTT

D gene: TRBD2
V gene: TRBV19
CDR3 length: 14
J gene: TRBJ2-3
clone size: .
CDR3 protein: CASRPAGGLDTQYF
CDR3 DNA: TGTGCCAGTAGGCCAGCGGGGGGTTTAGATACGCAGTATTTT

D gene: .
V gene: TRBV10-1
CDR3 length: 15
J gene: TRBJ2-7
clone size: .
CDR3 protein: CASSEVRGRLYEQYF
CDR3 DNA: TGCGCCAGCAGTGAGGTGCGGGGTCGTCTTTACGAGCAGTACTTC

D gene: .
V gene: TRBV19
CDR3 length: 15
J gene: TRBJ2-7
clone size: .
CDR3 protein: CASSISGTEFYEQYF
CDR3 DNA: TGTGCCAGTAGTATTTCAGGGACGGAATTCTACGAGCAGTACTTC

D gene: .
V gene: TRBV11-3
CDR3 length: 14
J gene: TRBJ1-1
clone size: once
CDR3 protein: CASSLDRQGTEAFF
CDR3 DNA: TGTGCCAGCAGCTTAGATCGGCAGGGCACTGAAGCTTTCTTT

D gene: TRBD2
V gene: TRBV9
CDR3 length: 14
J gene: TRBJ2-1
clone size: .
CDR3 protein: CASSVSGALDEQFF
CDR3 DNA: TGTGCCAGCAGCGTAAGCGGGGCCCTCGATGAGCAGTTCTTC

D gene: TRBD1
V gene: TRBV27
CDR3 length: 17
J gene: TRBJ1-2
clone size: .
CDR3 protein: CASSLSTGVGGAYGYTF
CDR3 DNA: TGTGCCAGCAGTTTATCGACAGGGGTAGGGGGGGCTTATGGCTACACCTTC

D gene: .
V gene: TRBV25-1
CDR3 length: 11
J gene: TRBJ2-7
clone size: .
CDR3 protein: CASSNWGFTHF
CDR3 DNA: TGTGCCAGCAGTAACTGGGGGTTTACCCACTTC

D gene: .
V gene: TRBV7-9
CDR3 length: 16
J gene: TRBJ2-2
clone size: .
CDR3 protein: CASSPRRPRLPGELFF
CDR3 DNA: TGTGCCAGCAGCCCCCGGAGGCCCCGGCTCCCCGGGGAGCTGTTTTTT

D gene: .
V gene: TRBV5-1
CDR3 length: 16
J gene: TRBJ2-1
clone size: .
CDR3 protein: CASRSLDGGAYNEQFF
CDR3 DNA: TGCGCCAGCAGGTCTCTCGACGGGGGCGCCTACAATGAGCAGTTCTTC

D gene: TRBD1
V gene: TRBV19
CDR3 length: 11
J gene: TRBJ2-7
clone size: .
CDR3 protein: CASSKDREQYF
CDR3 DNA: TGTGCCAGTAGTAAGGACAGGGAACAGTACTTC

D gene: TRBD1
V gene: TRBV19
CDR3 length: 16
J gene: TRBJ1-1
clone size: .
CDR3 protein: CASSLLPGQGNTEAFF
CDR3 DNA: TGTGCCAGTAGCCTACTTCCGGGACAGGGGAACACTGAAGCTTTCTTT

D gene: .
V gene: TRBV25-1
CDR3 length: 15
J gene: TRBJ1-4
clone size: .
CDR3 protein: CASSEYPLGREKLFF
CDR3 DNA: TGTGCCAGCAGTGAATACCCCCTCGGACGTGAAAAACTGTTTTTT

D gene: .
V gene: TRBV6-6
CDR3 length: 14
J gene: TRBJ1-1
clone size: .
CDR3 protein: CASSYSEGRSEAFF
CDR3 DNA: TGTGCCAGCAGTTACTCAGAGGGTAGGTCTGAAGCTTTCTTT

D gene: .
V gene: TRBV5-6
CDR3 length: 14
J gene: TRBJ1-1
clone size: .
CDR3 protein: CASSLIRGSAEAFF
CDR3 DNA: TGTGCCAGCAGCTTGATCCGGGGGTCGGCTGAAGCTTTCTTT

D gene: .
V gene: TRBV30
CDR3 length: 15
J gene: TRBJ2-2
clone size: .
CDR3 protein: CAWRGRDFYTGELFF
CDR3 DNA: TGTGCCTGGAGGGGCCGGGACTTTTACACCGGGGAGCTGTTTTTT

D gene: .
V gene: TRBV2
CDR3 length: 10
J gene: TRBJ2-7
clone size: .
CDR3 protein: CASSAGEQYF
CDR3 DNA: TGTGCCAGCAGTGCAGGGGAGCAGTACTTC

D gene: .
V gene: TRBV6-6
CDR3 length: 14
J gene: TRBJ2-7
clone size: once
CDR3 protein: CASRRPAWPPEQYF
CDR3 DNA: TGTGCCAGCAGGCGTCCGGCATGGCCTCCCGAGCAGTACTTC

D gene: TRBD1
V gene: TRBV5-1
CDR3 length: 18
J gene: TRBJ2-7
clone size: .
CDR3 protein: CASSLGVQGAGRDYEQYF
CDR3 DNA: TGCGCCAGCAGCTTGGGGGTCCAGGGGGCCGGGAGAGACTACGAGCAGTACTTC

D gene: TRBD1
V gene: TRBV5-4
CDR3 length: 14
J gene: TRBJ1-1
clone size: .
CDR3 protein: CASSWGQGYTEAFF
CDR3 DNA: TGTGCCAGCAGCTGGGGACAGGGCTACACTGAAGCTTTCTTT